This TCR beta chain was captured in a study of T-cell memory formation after mild COVID-19. TCRdb fed the 5' RACE reads into MiXCR, producing one record per CDR3 protein. The table has more than 25,000 distinct CDR3 sequences, roughly 7% seen once. This clonotype was counted many times. Germline lookup yields CDR1 MGHDK and CDR2 SYGVNS. The CDR3 length is 14 residues. Trimming took off 3 bases at V and 0 bases at J, with 7 bases between the two ends. Sequencing was performed on PBMCs or a T cell subset sorted from them (not recorded which). The chain couples TRBV25-1 to TRBJ2-3, with D tentatively TRBD1 (6 bases). The clonotype comes from an adult woman who had mild COVID-19 (a few samples of this study predate the infection). Cell type and time point are not known. The CDR3 nucleotides are TGTGCCAGCAGTGACAGGGGTAGCACAGATACGCAGTATTTT. Translated: CASSDRGSTDTQYF. The full variable domain, its missing parts supplied by reference TRBV25-1 and TRBJ2-3, is EADIYQTPRYLVIGTGKKITLECSQTMGHDKMYWYQQDPGMELHLIHYSYGVNSTEKGDLSSESTVSRIRTEHFPLTLESARPSHTSQYLCASSDRGSTDTQYFGPGTRLTVL.